This is a list of T cell receptor beta chains from one sample in a study of Graves' ophthalmopathy and Graves' hyperthyroidism. Via MiXCR, TCRdb re-called the multiplex PCR reads, giving one row per CDR3 protein. The table records over 450,000 distinct CDR3 sequences, about an eighth of them present only once. Sequences were obtained from blood. These TCRs come from a woman in her 30s with Graves' ophthalmopathy. Both conserved end residues are trimmed from each CDR3. The D gene is left open where the match is weak. Rows may omit the clone size; those that give it use once, few, many or a size class.

D gene	V gene	clone size	CDR3 protein
.	TRBV27	.	ASRSAATNYGYT
TRBD1	TRBV6-1	once	ASRTRGLDRRGGEQY
TRBD2	TRBV5-1	few	ASSLSAGGPGKPWY
TRBD2	TRBV5-1	many	ASSPGTSGGHSYEQY
TRBD2	TRBV20-1	many	SANGLAGGQRETQY
.	TRBV12-3/TRBV12-4	many	ASSLAPPGNTIY
.	TRBV12-3/TRBV12-4	many	ASSNKIGPGPYEQY
.	TRBV7-2	many	ASSLISGTNNYGYT
TRBD1	TRBV28	many	ASNLREGRRGPSGNQPQH
.	TRBV3-1	many	ASSPHPRGTEAF
.	TRBV10-2	many	ASRSSGYEQY
TRBD2	TRBV6-1	many	ASSPGGFYEQY
.	TRBV9	few	ASSVNLRETQY
.	TRBV7-8	many	ASSLDTFQQY
.	TRBV15	many	ATKSGNTGELF
TRBD1	TRBV20-1	many	SGRDRDNQPQH
.	TRBV12-3/TRBV12-4	many	ASSLGGGAGYGYT
.	TRBV13	.	ASSTVNTGELF
TRBD1	TRBV2	.	ASSGAGGIQPQH
.	TRBV6-1	many	ATSGVGPPQH
TRBD1	TRBV28	.	AMTSLDRGGQGSYEQC
.	TRBV10-2	many	ASSEWVNTIY
.	TRBV19	many	ASSLDRTATGELF
.	TRBV27	many	ASTSEGMNTEAF
.	TRBV7-2	many	ASSLGPSTHTEAF
.	TRBV12-3/TRBV12-4	many	ASSGVGETQY
.	TRBV7-8	few	ASSLRQFNRETQY
.	TRBV25-1	many	ASSVHSYTEAF
.	TRBV11-2	.	ASSLDWSGRTQY
TRBD1	TRBV6-6	many	ASNQGGQPQH
TRBD2	TRBV28	many	ASKRWLAGVGNTGELF
TRBD1	TRBV3-1	.	ASSQYGQGLYGYT
TRBD1	TRBV12-3/TRBV12-4	few	ASSTRAGGNAGELF
.	TRBV6-6	many	ASSHHHRGQRALLSNQPQH
TRBD2	TRBV11-2	.	ASSLISSGRGTVVDEQY
.	TRBV12-3/TRBV12-4	many	ASSPHEGPIYEQY
TRBD2	TRBV12-3/TRBV12-4	few	ASSFRREQGGELF
.	TRBV6-1	many	ASSEKERHRNQPQH
.	TRBV20-1	many	SARGRQANYGYT
.	TRBV12-3/TRBV12-4	many	ASSLIAGVNQPQH
TRBD2	TRBV11-2	many	ASSTGGDGAYEQY
.	TRBV4-2	many	ASSQDGRSQETQY
.	TRBV4-1	.	ASSQAWTVNTGELF
.	TRBV20-1	few	SADRGWSSYEQY
.	TRBV28	many	ASSLGVREGYT
.	TRBV7-9	many	ASSLGQPSSPLH
.	TRBV29-1	many	SVDTGSRGYGYT
TRBD2	TRBV10-3	many	AVSLAGNTGELF
.	TRBV6-2/TRBV6-3	many	ASSRYRNTGELF
.	TRBV7-2	many	ASSPPGGSELF
TRBD2	TRBV28	many	ASSLRTSGRRETQY
.	TRBV20-1	many	SARDFGNLAKNIQY
TRBD2	TRBV10-3	many	AISEGSGRAVETQY
.	TRBV7-3	many	ASSLTGGGREQY